This T cell receptor beta chain was sequenced in a study of shared clonotypes between healthy human individuals. The CDR3 has 15 residues. Germline assignment: CDR1 SGHRS and CDR2 YFSETQ. The J segment lost 6 bases and the V segment lost 2 bases, leaving 6 bases of the junction unmatched. In replicate PCRs of unsorted PBMC, about 320 ng DNA, some 30,000 T cell genomes, was used. Method: immunoSEQ multiplex PCR; TCRdb's copy keeps in-frame clones and lacks some. The sample shows more than 450,000 clones, 79% of them seen only once. Healthy adults negative for HIV, lacking recent acute infections or vaccinations, served as donors.

The specimen was PBMCs. The chain has TRBV5-1 and TRBJ2-2, with 8 bases that match TRBD2. The receptor's source is a middle-aged woman in good health. Some clones in this sample may be carry-over from other donors' samples. The CDR3 here is CASSFSGTSPGELFF. In DNA, the CDR3 is TGCGCCAGCAGCTTTTCCGGGACTAGTCCCGGGGAGCTGTTTTTT. The full variable domain, its missing parts supplied by reference TRBV5-1 and TRBJ2-2, is KAGVTQTPRYLIKTRGQQVTLSCSPISGHRSVSWYQQTPGQGLQFLFEYFSETQRNKGNFPGRFSGRQFSNSRSEMNVSTLELGDSALYLCASSFSGTSPGELFFGEGSRLTVL.